Only a few counts were recorded for the clone carrying this TCR beta chain. As yet, its antigen is unknown. Only in-frame clones appear in the TCRdb table, and some are missing; sequencing was by immunoSEQ multiplex PCR. Among some 11,000 clones listed, 75% to 90% were seen once. As for time point: pre-treatment baseline. Germline CDR1 reads SGHDT; CDR2 reads YYEEEE. The CDR3 has 16 residues. Trimming took 3 bases from V and 5 from J; bases not matched to a gene: 12. The data were taken from a study of blood T cell dynamics during melanoma immunotherapy. Whole-study results and caveats: Unlike progressors, later disease-control patients had W3 repertoires gaining clonality or diversity.

Sequencing used blood, obtained from a patient treated with checkpoint blockade. This sequence was found in a human donor with melanoma. The V gene is TRBV5-6, the J gene TRBJ2-5, with 8 bases that match TRBD2. The CDR3 sequence is CASSSTFGGERETQYF. CDR3 bases: TGTGCCAGCAGCTCAACCTTCGGGGGGGAGCGGGAGACCCAGTACTTC.